This entry lists 28 T cell receptor beta chains sequenced from one sample in a study of CD8+CD57+ T cells in acquired aplastic anemia. Genomic DNA was employed as the template in profiling TCR beta VDJ and CDR3. TCRdb redid the calling of the reads with MiXCR, one entry per CDR3 protein. Of around 140,000 distinct CDR3 sequences in the sample, 41% are singletons; the top ten hold over 6.5%. The sample comprised sorted CD4+, CD8+, or CD8+CD57+ T cells (not recorded which) from PBMCs. The source is a human donor in good health, serving as a control.

Many counts were recorded for this clonotype. V and J are TRBV25-1 and TRBJ1-1; D is possibly TRBD1 (5 bases). CDR3 length: 14 amino acids. V lost 0 bases to trimming and J lost 1 base, with 6 bases between them. Germline V gene data show CDR1 as MGHDK and CDR2 as SYGVNS. The CDR3 DNA reads TGTGCCAGCAGTGAATATGGGGGGAACACTGAAGCTTTCTTT. This encodes CASSEYGGNTEAFF. Combining the CDR3 with reference TRBV25-1 and TRBJ1-1 gives the whole variable domain EADIYQTPRYLVIGTGKKITLECSQTMGHDKMYWYQQDPGMELHLIHYSYGVNSTEKGDLSSESTVSRIRTEHFPLTLESARPSHTSQYLCASSEYGGNTEAFFGQGTRLTVV.

This clonotype was found many times. V and J are TRBV12-3 or TRBV12-4 and TRBJ2-1, with 10 bases that match TRBD1. The CDR3 consists of 14 residues. Unmatched junction bases numbered 3, after V lost 4 bases and J lost 6 bases. The CDR3 region is CASSSGTGVNEQFF. CDR3 DNA: TGTGCCAGCAGTTCCGGGACAGGGGTCAATGAGCAGTTCTTC.

In regard to this clonotype: A much larger clone lies one base from this, so it may be a read error. This chain uses TRBV5-1 with TRBJ1-5; D is unclear. V was trimmed by 4 bases and J by 0 bases, leaving 11 bases between them. This CDR3 comprises 15 residues. CDR1 SGHRS and CDR2 YFSETQ come from the germline V gene. CDR3 bases: TGCGCCAGCAGCCCGGGTGGGAGTAGCAATCAGCCCCAGCATTTT. It translates to CASSPGGSSNQPQHF.

This clonotype turned up a few times. The V call is TRBV5-1, the J call TRBJ1-3; D call uncertain. In germline, CDR1 is SGHRS, CDR2 YFSETQ. This CDR3 is built from 16 residues. V was cut by 3 bases and J by 2 bases, with 15 bases left in between. The DNA for the CDR3 is TGCGCCAGCAGCTGGAGTGCGAGAACCCCTGGAAACACCATATATTTT. Residues: CASSWSARTPGNTIYF. The full variable domain, with the rest looked up from reference TRBV5-1 and TRBJ1-3, is KAGVTQTPRYLIKTRGQQVTLSCSPISGHRSVSWYQQTPGQGLQFLFEYFSETQRNKGNFPGRFSGRQFSNSRSEMNVSTLELGDSALYLCASSWSARTPGNTIYFGEGSWLTVV.

About this clonotype: Germline is not matched at one junction end, which may reflect a read error. The V call is TRBV4-1, the J call TRBJ2-3; 10 positions agree with TRBD2. Germline values: CDR1 MGHRA, CDR2 YSYEKL. The CDR3 runs to 12 residues. DNA for the CDR3: TGCGCCAGCAGCCAAGAGGCTAGCGGGGGAACTTTT. This translates into CASSQEASGGTF.

With regard to this clonotype: This could be a read error, since a much larger clone is one nucleotide away. This chain's CDR3 is CASGPPSYEQYF. For the CDR3, the DNA is TGTGCCAGCGGCCCACCGTCCTACGAGCAGTACTTC. The chain recombines TRBV7-9 with TRBJ2-7, with unresolved D. This CDR3 is built from 12 residues. Per the germline V gene, CDR1 is SEHNR and CDR2 is FQNEAQ (reference sequence). The V gene lost 8 bases and the J gene lost 1 base, with 9 bases spanning the gap.

The table lists this clonotype with many counts. The germline gene is not matched at one end of the junction; a read error may be the cause. The CDR3 reads CASSFPRHF. The CDR3 DNA reads as TGTGCCAGCAGTTTCCCGAGGCACTTT. V is TRBV28 and J is TRBJ1-1; D not certain. CDR1 MDHEN and CDR2 SYDVKM come from the germline V gene. This CDR3 is 9 amino acids long.

This clonotype was recorded many times. The chain employs TRBV2 and TRBJ2-2; the D gene is possibly TRBD1 (6 bases). This CDR3 comprises 15 residues. Germline values: CDR1 SNHLY, CDR2 FYNNEI. Trimming took off 5 bases at V and 5 bases at J, with 15 bases between the two ends. CDR3: CASSSRGIGTGELFF. As DNA, the CDR3 is TGTGCCAGCAGTAGCAGGGGCATAGGTACCGGGGAGCTGTTTTTT.

Many counts were recorded for this clonotype. The V call is TRBV10-2, the J call TRBJ1-3; D is unresolved. Looked up from germline, CDR1 is WSHSY and CDR2 is SAAADI. Trimming pared 4 bases from V and 4 bases from J, leaving 14 bases between. The CDR3 length is 15 residues. The CDR3: CASSGRREAGNTIYF. DNA of the CDR3: TGCGCCAGCAGTGGCCGTAGGGAGGCCGGAAACACCATATATTTT.

This clonotype occurred many times. The chain employs TRBV6-1 and TRBJ1-5; a weak D match, TRBD1 (6 bases). This CDR3 has 13 amino acids. From germline, CDR1 is MNHNS and CDR2 SASEGT. V gave up 6 bases and J gave up 7 bases, with 13 bases separating them. The CDR3 DNA reads TGTGCCAGCAGCAGACAGGAGGGCCAGCCCCAGCATTTT. This sequence encodes CASSRQEGQPQHF.

V is TRBV9 and J is TRBJ1-2, with 7 bases that match TRBD1. The V and J ends lost 0 bases and 0 bases, in that order; junction bases with no gene match: 8. Germline V gives CDR1 SGDLS, CDR2 YYNGEE. The CDR3 consists of 17 residues. The CDR3 here is CASSVGERGLPNYGYTF. The CDR3 DNA sequence: TGTGCCAGCAGCGTAGGAGAAAGGGGGCTCCCTAACTATGGCTACACCTTC.

This clonotype was recorded at least ten times. This chain links TRBV4-1 with TRBJ2-3; the D call may be TRBD1 or TRBD2 (5 bases each). V was cut by 4 bases and J by 6 bases, with 14 bases left in between. The germline gives CDR1 MGHRA, CDR2 YSYEKL. The length of the CDR3 is 14 residues. The CDR3 reads CASSRDPALDTQYF. The CDR3 DNA reads as TGCGCCAGCAGCCGGGACCCGGCATTGGATACGCAGTATTTT.

This clonotype was counted ten times or more. The chain joins TRBV30 to TRBJ2-7; D uncertain. The CDR3 sequence is 12 residues long. The germline V and J ends were trimmed by 3 bases and 0 bases, with 6 bases remaining between them. Germline CDR1 reads GTSNPN; CDR2 reads SVGIG (reference sequence). This chain's CDR3 is CAWSLSSYEQYF. CDR3 DNA sequence: TGTGCCTGGAGCCTCAGCTCCTACGAGCAGTACTTC.

The chain links TRBV7-9 to TRBJ2-7; 7 bases fit TRBD1. CDR1 SEHNR and CDR2 FQNEAQ come from the germline V gene (reference sequence). The CDR3 spans 15 residues. V was pared by 5 bases and J by 2 bases, with 9 bases of the junction left unmatched. The CDR3 region has the DNA TGTGCCAGCAGCATCCCGGGACAGCCTACCTACGAGCAGTACTTC. Its protein product is CASSIPGQPTYEQYF.

The chain combines TRBV27 with TRBJ2-7; 12 positions agree with TRBD2. The CDR3 totals 17 residues. V lost 0 bases to trimming and J lost 1 base; unmatched junction nucleotides: 4. Per germline, CDR1 MNHEY and CDR2 SMNVEV (reference sequence). CDR3 protein: CASSLSWLAGGSYEQYF. DNA for the CDR3: TGTGCCAGCAGTTTATCGTGGCTAGCGGGGGGGTCCTACGAGCAGTACTTC.

This clonotype has at least ten counts. CDR3 sequence: CAWSAGYTDTQYF. DNA of the CDR3: TGTGCCTGGAGTGCCGGGTACACAGATACGCAGTATTTT. The chain recombines TRBV30 with TRBJ2-3; no reliable D call. Trimming cost V 1 base and J 2 bases, with 7 bases left between them. This CDR3 region has 13 residues. CDR1 is GTSNPN and CDR2 is SVGIG in the germline V gene (reference sequence).

The rearrangement joins TRBV24-1 to TRBJ2-1; a possible D gene is TRBD1 (6 bases). This CDR3 is 15 amino acids long. Germline CDR1 is KGHDR and CDR2 is SFDVKD. V dropped 9 bases and J dropped 1 base, with 15 bases sitting between them. DNA for the CDR3: TGTGCCACCCAAAAAACAGGGATTTCCTACAATGAGCAGTTCTTC. It translates to CATQKTGISYNEQFF.

This clonotype showed up many times. The genes are TRBV5-1 and TRBJ2-5, with a tentative D call TRBD2 (6 bases). Trimming removed 7 bases at V and 3 bases at J, with 13 bases between. This CDR3 is 13 amino acids long. The germline CDR1 and CDR2 sequences are SGHRS and YFSETQ. The CDR3 DNA reads as TGCGCCAGCCATTTTAGCGGTGAAGAGACCCAGTACTTC. It translates to CASHFSGEETQYF.

The V gene is TRBV4-1, the J gene TRBJ2-1, with TRBD1 matching over 7 bases. Trimming took 4 bases from V and 5 from J; bases not matched to a gene: 5. The length of the CDR3 is 14 residues. CDR1 MGHRA and CDR2 YSYEKL come from the germline V gene. As DNA, the CDR3 is TGCGCCAGCAGCCTCTCCGGGACAGACAATGAGCAGTTCTTC. It translates to CASSLSGTDNEQFF.

The chain is built from TRBV15 and TRBJ2-7; no clear D gene. V lost 0 bases to trimming and J lost 5 bases, with 11 bases between them. Germline-derived CDR1 and CDR2 are LNHNV and YYDKDF (reference sequence). The CDR3 loop spans 14 amino acids. The CDR3 sequence: CATSRDFLGDEQYF. In DNA, the CDR3 is TGTGCCACCAGCAGAGATTTCCTCGGCGACGAGCAGTACTTC.

This clonotype has more than one count but fewer than ten. V is TRBV29-1 and J is TRBJ1-1; D perhaps matches TRBD1 (6 bases). V was shortened by 1 base and J by 4 bases, with 10 bases between the two germline ends. The CDR3 runs to 13 residues. CDR1 and CDR2 (germline): SQVTM, ANQGSEA. The CDR3 spells CSVEAGAITEAFF. The CDR3 DNA reads TGCAGCGTTGAAGCAGGGGCGATCACTGAAGCTTTCTTT. Using reference TRBV29-1 and TRBJ1-1 for the parts outside the CDR3, the full variable domain is SAVISQKPSRDICQRGTSLTIQCQVDSQVTMMFWYRQQPGQSLTLIATANQGSEATYESGFVIDKFPISRPNLTFSTLTVSNMSPEDSSIYLCSVEAGAITEAFFGQGTRLTVV.

V and J are TRBV5-6 and TRBJ1-5; TRBD1 might be the D (6 bases). Germline values: CDR1 SGHDT, CDR2 YYEEEE. The V gene lost 1 base and the J gene lost 4 bases, with 9 bases spanning the gap. This CDR3 region has 14 residues. CDR3 DNA sequence: TGTGCCAGCAGCTTGATCAGGGGAAATCAGCCCCAGCATTTT. It specifies CASSLIRGNQPQHF.

This clonotype was seen many times. The CDR3 sequence: CASSTQGNSGNTIYF. CDR3 nucleotide sequence: TGTGCCAGCAGCACTCAGGGTAACTCTGGAAACACCATATATTTT. This chain links TRBV7-2 with TRBJ1-3; the D gene is possibly TRBD1 (5 bases). Germline V gene sequence: CDR1 SGHTA, CDR2 FQGNSA. V was pared by 5 bases and J by 0 bases, with 11 bases between. The CDR3 runs to 15 residues.

V gene TRBV24-1 combines with J gene TRBJ1-5; the match to TRBD1 covers 8 bases. Trimming removed 1 base from V and 2 bases from J; junction bases left unmatched: 6. This CDR3 contains 17 residues. The germline V gene has CDR1 KGHDR and CDR2 SFDVKD. The CDR3 sequence: CATSDLDRGRGNQPQHF. DNA of the CDR3: TGTGCCACCAGTGATTTAGACAGGGGTCGGGGCAATCAGCCCCAGCATTTT.

Remarks on this clonotype: Since a much larger clone is just one base distant, this may be a read error. The V call is TRBV10-3, the J call TRBJ2-5; no firm D call. CDR3 length: 12 residues. Germline V gene lookup returns CDR1 ENHRY and CDR2 SYGVKD. The DNA of the CDR3 is TGTGACAGCCAGACCGATACGGGGACCCAGTACTTC. Translated, it gives CDSQTDTGTQYF.

This clonotype was counted ten times or more. V is TRBV4-1 and J is TRBJ1-1; D unclear. Germline CDR1 and CDR2: MGHRA and YSYEKL. V was trimmed by 6 bases and J by 1 base, leaving 12 bases between them. CDR3 size: 14 residues. The CDR3 loop reads CASSSLVRNTEAFF. The CDR3 nucleotides read TGCGCCAGCAGTTCTTTAGTCAGGAACACTGAAGCTTTCTTT.

As DNA, the CDR3 is TGCAGCGTTGAAGGGCAGCGCCGCCAAGAGACCCAGTACTTC. Translation: CSVEGQRRQETQYF. The V call is TRBV29-1, the J call TRBJ2-5; D gene uncertain. The germline V and J ends were trimmed by 1 base and 1 base, with 10 bases remaining between them. Germline values: CDR1 SQVTM, CDR2 ANQGSEA. The CDR3 has 14 amino acids.

Written as DNA, the CDR3 is TGTGCCAGCAGCGAATACCGGGACTCCTTCACCGGGGAGCTGTTTTTT. Protein: CASSEYRDSFTGELFF. The V and J genes are TRBV9 and TRBJ2-2, with D perhaps matching TRBD2 (6 bases). The CDR3 is 16 residues long. V lost 3 bases and J 4 bases, leaving 16 bases between the germline ends. In germline, CDR1 is SGDLS, CDR2 YYNGEE.